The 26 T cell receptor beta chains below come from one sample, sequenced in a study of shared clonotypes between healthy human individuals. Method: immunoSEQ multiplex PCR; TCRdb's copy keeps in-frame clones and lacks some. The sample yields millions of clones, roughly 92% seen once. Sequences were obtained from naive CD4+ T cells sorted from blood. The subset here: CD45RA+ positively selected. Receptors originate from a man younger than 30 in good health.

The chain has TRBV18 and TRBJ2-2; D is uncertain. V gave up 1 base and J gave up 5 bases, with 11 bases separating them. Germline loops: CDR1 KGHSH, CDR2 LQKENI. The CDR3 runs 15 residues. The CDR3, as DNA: TGTGCCAGCTCACCACGCTGGGATAGGACCGGGGAGCTGTTTTTT. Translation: CASSPRWDRTGELFF. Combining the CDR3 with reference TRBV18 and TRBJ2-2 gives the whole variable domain NAGVMQNPRHLVRRRGQEARLRCSPMKGHSHVYWYRQLPEEGLKFMVYLQKENIIDESGMPKERFSAEFPKEGPSILRIQQVVRGDSAAYFCASSPRWDRTGELFFGEGSRLTVL.

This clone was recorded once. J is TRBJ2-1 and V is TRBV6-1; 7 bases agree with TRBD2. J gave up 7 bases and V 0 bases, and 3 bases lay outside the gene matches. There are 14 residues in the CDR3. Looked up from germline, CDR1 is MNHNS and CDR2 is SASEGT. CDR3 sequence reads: CASSEAGGRNEQFF. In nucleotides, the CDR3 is TGTGCCAGCAGTGAAGCGGGGGGGAGGAATGAGCAGTTCTTC.

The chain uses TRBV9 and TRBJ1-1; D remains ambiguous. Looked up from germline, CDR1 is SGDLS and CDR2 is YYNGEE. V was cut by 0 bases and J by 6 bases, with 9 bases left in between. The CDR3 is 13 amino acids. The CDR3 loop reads CASSVAPVSEAFF. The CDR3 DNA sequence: TGTGCCAGCAGCGTAGCCCCCGTCTCTGAAGCTTTCTTT.

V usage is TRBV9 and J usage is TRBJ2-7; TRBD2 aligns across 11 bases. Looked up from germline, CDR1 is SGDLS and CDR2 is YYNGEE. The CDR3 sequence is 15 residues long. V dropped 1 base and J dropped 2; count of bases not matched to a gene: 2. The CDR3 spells CASSVLAGGTYEQYF. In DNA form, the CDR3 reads TGTGCCAGCAGCGTACTAGCGGGAGGAACCTACGAGCAGTACTTC.

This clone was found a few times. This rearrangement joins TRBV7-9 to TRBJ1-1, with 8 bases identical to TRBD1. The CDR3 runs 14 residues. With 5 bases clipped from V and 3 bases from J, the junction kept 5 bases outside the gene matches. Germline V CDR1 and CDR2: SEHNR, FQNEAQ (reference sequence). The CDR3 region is CASSIPTGDTEAFF. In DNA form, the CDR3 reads TGTGCCAGCAGCATACCGACAGGGGACACTGAAGCTTTCTTT.

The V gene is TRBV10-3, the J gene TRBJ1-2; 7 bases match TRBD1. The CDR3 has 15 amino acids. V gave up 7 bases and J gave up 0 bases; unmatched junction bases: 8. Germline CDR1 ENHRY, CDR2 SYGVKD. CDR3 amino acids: CAITRRDRPNYGYTF. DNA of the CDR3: TGTGCCATCACGCGCCGGGACAGACCTAACTATGGCTACACCTTC.

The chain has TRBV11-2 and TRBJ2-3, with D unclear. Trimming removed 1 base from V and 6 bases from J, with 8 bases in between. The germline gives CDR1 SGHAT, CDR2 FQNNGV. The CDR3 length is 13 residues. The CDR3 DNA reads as TGTGCCAGCAGCTTAGCCCCATCGGATACGCAGTATTTT. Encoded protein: CASSLAPSDTQYF.

The CDR3 nucleotides read TGTGCCAGCAGTGAAGCGTTTAGCGGGGGCCTTAGCATTCAGTACTTC. Protein product: CASSEAFSGGLSIQYF. V gene TRBV6-1 combines with J gene TRBJ2-4; 9 bases fit TRBD2. The CDR3 is 16 residues long. Trimming removed 0 bases from V and 9 bases from J; junction bases left unmatched: 9. Germline loops: CDR1 MNHNS, CDR2 SASEGT.

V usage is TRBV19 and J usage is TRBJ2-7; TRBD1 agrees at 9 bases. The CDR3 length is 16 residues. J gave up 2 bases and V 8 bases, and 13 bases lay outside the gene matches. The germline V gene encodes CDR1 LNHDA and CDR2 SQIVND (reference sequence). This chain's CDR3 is CASSNIFRTGAYEQYF. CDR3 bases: TGTGCCAGTTCGAATATCTTTAGGACAGGGGCCTACGAGCAGTACTTC.

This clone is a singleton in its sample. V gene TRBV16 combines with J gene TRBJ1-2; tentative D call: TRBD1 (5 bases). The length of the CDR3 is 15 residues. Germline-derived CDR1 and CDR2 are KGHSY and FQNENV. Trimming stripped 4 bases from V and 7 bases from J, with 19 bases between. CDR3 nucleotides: TGTGCCAGCAGCCCTAATGGGGGGGGGAGTTGTGGCTACACCTTC. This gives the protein CASSPNGGGSCGYTF.

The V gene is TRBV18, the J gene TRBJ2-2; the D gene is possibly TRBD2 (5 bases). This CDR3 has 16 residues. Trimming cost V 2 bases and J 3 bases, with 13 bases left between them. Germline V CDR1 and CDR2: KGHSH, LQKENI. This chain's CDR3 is CASSPWRGGYTGELFF. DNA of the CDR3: TGTGCCAGCTCACCATGGCGTGGAGGTTACACCGGGGAGCTGTTTTTT.

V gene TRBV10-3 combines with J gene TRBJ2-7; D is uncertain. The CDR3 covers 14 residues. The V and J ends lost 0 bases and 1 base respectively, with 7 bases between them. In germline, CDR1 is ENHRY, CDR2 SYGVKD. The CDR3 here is CAISESYGSYEQYF. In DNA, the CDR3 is TGTGCCATCAGTGAGTCCTACGGATCCTACGAGCAGTACTTC.

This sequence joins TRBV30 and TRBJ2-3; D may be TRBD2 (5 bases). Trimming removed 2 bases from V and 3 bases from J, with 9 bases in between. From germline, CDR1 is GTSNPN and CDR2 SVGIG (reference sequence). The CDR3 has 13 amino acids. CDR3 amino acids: CAWSPGWTDTQYF. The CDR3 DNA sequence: TGTGCCTGGAGTCCGGGGTGGACAGATACGCAGTATTTT.

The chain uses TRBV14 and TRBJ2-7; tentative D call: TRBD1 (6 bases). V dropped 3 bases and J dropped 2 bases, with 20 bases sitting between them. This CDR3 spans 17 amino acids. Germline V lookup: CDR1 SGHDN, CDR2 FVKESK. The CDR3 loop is CASSQALPDSLTYEQYF. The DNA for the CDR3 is TGTGCCAGCAGCCAGGCCCTCCCGGACAGCCTTACCTACGAGCAGTACTTC.

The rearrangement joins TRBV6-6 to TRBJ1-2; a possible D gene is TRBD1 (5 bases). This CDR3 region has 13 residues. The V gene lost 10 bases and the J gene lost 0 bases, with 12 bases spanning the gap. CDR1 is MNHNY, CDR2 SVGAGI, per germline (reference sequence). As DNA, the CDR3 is TGTGCCACCTCGGGGGGAACTAACTATGGCTACACCTTC. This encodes CATSGGTNYGYTF.

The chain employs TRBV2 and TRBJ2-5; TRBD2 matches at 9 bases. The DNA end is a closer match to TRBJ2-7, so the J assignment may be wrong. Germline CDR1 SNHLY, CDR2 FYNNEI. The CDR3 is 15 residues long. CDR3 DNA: TGTGCCAGCAGTGAACGTACTAGCGGGCCATACGAGCAGTACTTC. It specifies CASSERTSGPYEQYF.

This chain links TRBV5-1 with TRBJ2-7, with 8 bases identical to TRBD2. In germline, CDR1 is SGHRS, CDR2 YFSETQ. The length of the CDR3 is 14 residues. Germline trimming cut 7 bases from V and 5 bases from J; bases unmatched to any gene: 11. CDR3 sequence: CASAARVGRDEQYF. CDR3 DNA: TGCGCCAGCGCCGCTAGGGTCGGGAGGGACGAGCAGTACTTC.

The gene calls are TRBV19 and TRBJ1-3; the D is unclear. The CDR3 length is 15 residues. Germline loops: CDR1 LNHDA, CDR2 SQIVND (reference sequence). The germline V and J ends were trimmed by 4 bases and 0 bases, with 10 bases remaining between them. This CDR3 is CASSSSGVSGNTIYF. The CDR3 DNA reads TGTGCCAGTAGTAGCTCGGGAGTCTCTGGAAACACCATATATTTT.

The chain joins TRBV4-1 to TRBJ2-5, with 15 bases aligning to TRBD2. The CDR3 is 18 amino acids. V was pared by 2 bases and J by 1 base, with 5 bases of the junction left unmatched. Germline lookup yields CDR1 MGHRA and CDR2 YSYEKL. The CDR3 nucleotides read TGCGCCAGCAGCCAAAGCCGGGGACTAGCGGGGGGCCAAGAGACCCAGTACTTC. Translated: CASSQSRGLAGGQETQYF.

CDR3 residues: CASSLLYRPECNYGYTF. The CDR3 nucleotides read TGTGCCAGCAGCTTGTTGTATAGACCGGAATGTAACTATGGCTACACCTTC. The V call is TRBV7-9, the J call TRBJ1-2; no firm D call. V was cut by 3 bases and J by 1 base, with 18 bases left in between. The CDR3 has 17 amino acids. Germline CDR1 is SEHNR and CDR2 is FQNEAQ (reference sequence).

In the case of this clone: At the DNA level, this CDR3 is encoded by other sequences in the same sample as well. CDR3 sequence (DNA): TGTGCCAGTAGTGAACAGGGGGCAGGAGAGACCCAGTACTTC. Its translation is CASSEQGAGETQYF. The chain has TRBV19 and TRBJ2-5, with 9 bases lining up with TRBD1. This CDR3 is built from 14 residues. Germline V CDR1 and CDR2: LNHDA, SQIVND (reference sequence). With V trimmed by 5 bases and J by 4 bases, 5 bases remained unmatched.

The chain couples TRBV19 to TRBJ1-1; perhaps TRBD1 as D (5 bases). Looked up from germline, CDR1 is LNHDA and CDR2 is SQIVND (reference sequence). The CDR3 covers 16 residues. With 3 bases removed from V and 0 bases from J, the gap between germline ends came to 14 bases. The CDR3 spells CASSIGLGEVNTEAFF. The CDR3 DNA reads TGTGCCAGTAGTATCGGCCTGGGGGAGGTGAACACTGAAGCTTTCTTT. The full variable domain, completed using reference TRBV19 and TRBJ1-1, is DGGITQSPKYLFRKEGQNVTLSCEQNLNHDAMYWYRQDPGQGLRLIYYSQIVNDFQKGDIAEGYSVSREKKESFPLTVTSAQKNPTAFYLCASSIGLGEVNTEAFFGQGTRLTVV.

CDR3 coding DNA: TGTGCCAGCAGCTCCCCCGCGGGACAGAGCAGCTACGAGCAGTACTTC. This sequence encodes CASSSPAGQSSYEQYF. The chain employs TRBV7-9 and TRBJ2-7; a possible D gene is TRBD1 (7 bases). V gave up 4 bases and J gave up 3 bases, with 19 bases separating them. This CDR3 spans 16 amino acids. Germline-derived CDR1 and CDR2 are SEHNR and FQNEAQ (reference sequence).

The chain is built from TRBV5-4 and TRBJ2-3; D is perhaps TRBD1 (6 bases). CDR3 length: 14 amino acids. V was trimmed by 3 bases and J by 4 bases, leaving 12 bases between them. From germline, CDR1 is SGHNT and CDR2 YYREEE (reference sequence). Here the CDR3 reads CASSSGQPADTQYF. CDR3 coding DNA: TGTGCCAGCAGCTCCGGACAGCCTGCAGATACGCAGTATTTT.

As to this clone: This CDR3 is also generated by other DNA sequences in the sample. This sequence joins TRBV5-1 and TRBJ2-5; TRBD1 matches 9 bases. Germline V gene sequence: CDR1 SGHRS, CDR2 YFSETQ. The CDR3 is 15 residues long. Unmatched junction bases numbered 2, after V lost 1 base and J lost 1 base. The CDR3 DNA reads TGCGCCAGCAGCTTGCCGACAGGGGGCCAAGAGACCCAGTACTTC. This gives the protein CASSLPTGGQETQYF.

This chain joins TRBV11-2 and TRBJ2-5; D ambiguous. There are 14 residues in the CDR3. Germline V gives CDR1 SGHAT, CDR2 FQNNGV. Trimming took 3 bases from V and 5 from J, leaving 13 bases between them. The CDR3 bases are TGTGCCAGCAGCTTTGCCTCAGCAAGGGAGACCCAGTACTTC. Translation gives CASSFASARETQYF. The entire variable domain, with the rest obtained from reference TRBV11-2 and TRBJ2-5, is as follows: EAGVAQSPRYKIIEKRQSVAFWCNPISGHATLYWYQQILGQGPKLLIQFQNNGVVDDSQLPKDRFSAERLKGVDSTLKIQPAKLEDSAVYLCASSFASARETQYFGPGTRLLVL.